This T cell receptor (beta chain) is from a study of blood T cell repertoires in COVID-19. The overall study: From T cells, B-cell-depleted T cells, or PBMCs came the material, which was cDNA or gDNA.

Libraries were prepared by immunoSEQ multiplex PCR; TCRdb keeps only in-frame clonotypes and omits some of them. Of tens of thousands of clones in the sample, roughly 80% are singletons; the top ten hold 30% to 35%. This CDR3 has 15 amino acids. V lost 5 bases and J 3 bases, leaving 14 bases between the germline ends. Germline-derived CDR1 and CDR2 are SGHAT and FQNNGV. The TCR sequence derives from a woman aged 80 or over with acute or convalescent COVID-19. Material for sequencing was peripheral blood. This chain connects TRBV11-2 to TRBJ2-1, with D perhaps matching TRBD2 (5 bases). For the CDR3, the DNA is TGTGCCAGCAGCCCTCTTGCGGGTATCTACAATGAGCAGTTCTTC. Protein sequence: CASSPLAGIYNEQFF.